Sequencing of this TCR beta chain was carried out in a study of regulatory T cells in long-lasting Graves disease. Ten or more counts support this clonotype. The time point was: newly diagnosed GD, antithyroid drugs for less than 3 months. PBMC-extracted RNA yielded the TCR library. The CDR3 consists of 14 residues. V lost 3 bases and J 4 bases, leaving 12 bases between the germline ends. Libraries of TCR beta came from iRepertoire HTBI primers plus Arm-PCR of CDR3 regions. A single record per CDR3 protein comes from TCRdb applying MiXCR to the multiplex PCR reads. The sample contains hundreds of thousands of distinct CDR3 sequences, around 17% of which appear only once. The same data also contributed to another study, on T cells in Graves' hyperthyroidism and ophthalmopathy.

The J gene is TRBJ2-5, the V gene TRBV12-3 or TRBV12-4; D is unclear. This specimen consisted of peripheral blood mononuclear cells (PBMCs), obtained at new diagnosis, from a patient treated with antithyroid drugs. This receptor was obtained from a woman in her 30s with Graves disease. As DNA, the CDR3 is TGTGCCAGCAGTTTTTTCGCGCGGTCAGAGACCCAGTACTTC. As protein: CASSFFARSETQYF.